This T cell receptor (beta chain) was sequenced for a study of blood T cells in healthy people across ages. This clonotype was detected a few times. The antigen is not known. With a J-beta primer mix and a sample-barcoded 5' primer, a second PCR ran 7 to 11 cycles. TCRdb used MiXCR to reprocess the 5' RACE reads, holding one entry per CDR3 protein. The sample holds 660,000 or so distinct CDR3 sequences, roughly three fifths seen once. Study-wide results and caveats: Shifts in expanded clonotypes may have been confounded by donor CMV status, which was unknown. Strongly correlated with naive T cell percentage was TCR beta diversity. Roughly linear age-related decline in beta diversity appeared, significant by age about 40.

Trimming removed 0 bases at V and 7 bases at J, with 16 bases between. Germline CDR1 is SGHAT and CDR2 is FQNNGV. This CDR3 region has 17 residues. Material: blood. The chain has TRBV11-2 and TRBJ1-6; D is perhaps TRBD1 (5 bases). The receptor comes from a man aged 60-69 years in good health. The CDR3 nucleotides are TGTGCCAGCAGCTTAGATCGAGGGACGTTCATCAATTCACCCCTCCACTTT. It is translated as CASSLDRGTFINSPLHF.